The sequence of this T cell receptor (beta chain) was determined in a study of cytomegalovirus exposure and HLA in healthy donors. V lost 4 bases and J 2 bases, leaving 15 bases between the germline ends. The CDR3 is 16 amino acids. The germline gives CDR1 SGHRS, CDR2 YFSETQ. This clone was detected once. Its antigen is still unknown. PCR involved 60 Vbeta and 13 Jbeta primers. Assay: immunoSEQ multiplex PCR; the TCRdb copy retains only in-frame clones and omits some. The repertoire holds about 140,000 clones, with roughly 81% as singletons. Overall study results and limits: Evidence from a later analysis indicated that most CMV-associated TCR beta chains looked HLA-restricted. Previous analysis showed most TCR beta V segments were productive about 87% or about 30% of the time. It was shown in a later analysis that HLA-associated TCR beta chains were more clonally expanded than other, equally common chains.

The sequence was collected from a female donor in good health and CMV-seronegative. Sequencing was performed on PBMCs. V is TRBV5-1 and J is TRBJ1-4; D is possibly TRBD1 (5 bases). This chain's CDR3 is CASSRDGAPTNEKLFF. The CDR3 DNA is TGCGCCAGCAGCCGAGATGGGGCGCCGACTAATGAAAAACTGTTTTTT.